This T cell receptor (beta chain) was identified in a study of beta chain features in type 1 diabetes. Sequenced material consisted of expressed TCRB transcripts (all of the isolated RNA was reverse transcribed). Clones were read by immunoSEQ multiplex PCR, and TCRdb kept only the in-frame ones, dropping some. Seen here are hundreds of thousands of clones, roughly 15% observed once, and the top ten hold 0.02% to 0.03%. Trimming took off 4 bases at V and 9 bases at J, with 16 bases between the two ends. This CDR3 has 14 residues. CDR1 and CDR2 from the germline V gene are KGHSH and LQKENI. The J gene is TRBJ2-1, the V gene TRBV18, with D tentatively TRBD1 or TRBD2 (7 bases each). The sample comprised naive CD4+ T cells from blood. This clonotype was obtained from a woman in her late teens or twenties in good health. The CDR3 protein is CASSLATGEGEQFF. The CDR3, as DNA: TGTGCCAGCTCACTAGCCACAGGGGAGGGTGAGCAGTTCTTC.